The 26 T cell receptor beta chains listed next were all sequenced from one sample in a study of shared clonotypes between healthy human individuals. The naive CD8 population came from CD45RO-negative cells selected for CCR7, without terminally differentiated effector memory CD45RA+ cells. TCRdb keeps only in-frame clones here, not all; method: immunoSEQ multiplex PCR. The sample has roughly 2.1 million clones, around 93% seen once. The sequenced sample consisted of naive CD8+ T cells from PBMCs. Receptor source: a man aged 18 to 29 in good health. Some clones in this sample may be carry-over from other donors' samples.

The chain links TRBV15 to TRBJ2-2; D ambiguous. The CDR3 covers 14 residues. V was clipped by 5 bases and J by 6 bases, with 13 bases between them. Germline V gene sequence: CDR1 LNHNV, CDR2 YYDKDF (reference sequence). CDR3: CATSRPEWAGELFF. CDR3 coding DNA: TGTGCCACCAGCCGTCCTGAGTGGGCCGGGGAGCTGTTTTTT.

This rearrangement joins TRBV11-2 to TRBJ2-3, with D unclear. The V gene's germline CDR1 is SGHAT and CDR2 FQNNGV. The CDR3 runs to 15 residues. Trimming removed 5 bases from V and 7 bases from J, with 19 bases in between. The CDR3 DNA reads TGTGCCAGCAGCGCGATTCGAGGCCCCTTGAATACGCAGTATTTT. Its translation: CASSAIRGPLNTQYF.

On this clone: Other DNA sequences in this specimen translate into the identical CDR3. The chain has TRBV9 and TRBJ2-1; D is uncertain. CDR3 length: 12 amino acids. Germline lookup yields CDR1 SGDLS and CDR2 YYNGEE. The ends were cut back, 0 bases at V and 9 bases at J, with 7 bases in the middle. CDR3 residues: CASSVGVSEQFF. DNA of the CDR3: TGTGCCAGCAGCGTAGGGGTCAGTGAGCAGTTCTTC.

J is TRBJ1-1 and V is TRBV14, with D uncertain. Trimming shortened V by 4 bases and J by 11 bases, and 20 bases separated the two germline ends. The V gene's germline CDR1 is SGHDN and CDR2 FVKESK. The CDR3 consists of 14 residues. The CDR3 spells CASSPLGEARGAFF. CDR3 DNA sequence: TGTGCCAGCAGCCCCCTCGGGGAGGCGCGTGGGGCTTTCTTT.

The chain employs TRBV25-1 and TRBJ2-1, with D possibly TRBD1 on 6 matching bases. With 0 bases removed from V and 7 bases from J, the gap between germline ends came to 19 bases. Germline lookup yields CDR1 MGHDK and CDR2 SYGVNS. There are 17 residues in the CDR3. The CDR3 sequence is CASSEYRGQYFGNEQFF. The CDR3, as DNA: TGTGCCAGCAGTGAATATAGAGGACAGTATTTCGGAAATGAGCAGTTCTTC. The variable domain in full, completed from reference TRBV25-1 and TRBJ2-1, reads EADIYQTPRYLVIGTGKKITLECSQTMGHDKMYWYQQDPGMELHLIHYSYGVNSTEKGDLSSESTVSRIRTEHFPLTLESARPSHTSQYLCASSEYRGQYFGNEQFFGPGTRLTVL.

The rearrangement uses TRBV2 and TRBJ2-1, with D perhaps being TRBD1 or TRBD2 (5 bases each). V was trimmed by 4 bases and J by 4 bases, leaving 14 bases between them. This CDR3 has 15 amino acids. Germline CDR1 and CDR2: SNHLY and FYNNEI. The CDR3 loop reads CASSGSRDGYNEQFF. DNA of the CDR3: TGTGCCAGCAGTGGGTCCCGGGACGGGTACAATGAGCAGTTCTTC.

The chain links TRBV11-2 to TRBJ2-5; 9 bases line up with TRBD1. Germline assignment: CDR1 SGHAT and CDR2 FQNNGV. There are 13 residues in the CDR3. V dropped 8 bases and J dropped 5; count of bases not matched to a gene: 6. This CDR3 reads CASLTGGRETQYF. CDR3 sequence (DNA): TGTGCCAGCCTTACAGGGGGCAGGGAGACCCAGTACTTC.

The chain recombines TRBV9 with TRBJ1-1; D possibly corresponds to TRBD1 (5 bases). Germline CDR1 is SGDLS and CDR2 is YYNGEE. Trimming shortened V by 4 bases and J by 2 bases, and 15 bases separated the two germline ends. This CDR3 contains 15 residues. Here the CDR3 DNA reads TGTGCCAGCAGCCTGGGACCGGCATATAACACTGAAGCTTTCTTT. It encodes CASSLGPAYNTEAFF.

J is TRBJ1-6 and V is TRBV9, with D hard to call. V shed 5 bases and J shed 7 bases, with 10 bases lying between them. Germline V gives CDR1 SGDLS, CDR2 YYNGEE. The CDR3 spans 13 residues. CDR3 DNA: TGTGCCAGCAGGGCCGGCGGCAATTCACCCCTCCACTTT. Residues: CASRAGGNSPLHF.

A single count supports this clone. The V gene is TRBV25-1, the J gene TRBJ1-1; D gene ambiguous. The germline gives CDR1 MGHDK, CDR2 SYGVNS. The CDR3 extends over 14 amino acids. Trimming shortened V by 4 bases and J by 0 bases, and 9 bases separated the two germline ends. The CDR3 protein is CASSGSGLNTEAFF. The CDR3 DNA reads as TGTGCCAGCAGTGGAAGCGGTTTGAACACTGAAGCTTTCTTT.

J is TRBJ2-1 and V is TRBV6-5; D is unresolved. The CDR3 consists of 14 residues. Germline CDR1 is MNHEY and CDR2 is SVGAGI. Trimming removed 6 bases at V and 8 bases at J, with 17 bases between. The CDR3 sequence: CASRMNVGDDEQFF. Written as DNA, the CDR3 is TGTGCCAGCAGGATGAACGTTGGAGATGATGAGCAGTTCTTC.

This clone occurred a few times. The chain couples TRBV7-2 to TRBJ1-2; maybe TRBD1 (6 bases). Germline V gives CDR1 SGHTA, CDR2 FQGNSA. This CDR3 is 14 amino acids long. Trimming shortened V by 3 bases and J by 2 bases, and 10 bases separated the two germline ends. The CDR3 spells CASSFYRDNYGYTF. The CDR3 DNA is TGTGCCAGCAGCTTCTACAGGGACAACTATGGCTACACCTTC.

The chain couples TRBV27 to TRBJ1-2, with a tentative D call TRBD1 (6 bases). Trimming shortened V by 8 bases and J by 6 bases, and 19 bases separated the two germline ends. In germline, CDR1 is MNHEY, CDR2 SMNVEV (reference sequence). This CDR3 is built from 14 residues. Here the CDR3 DNA reads TGTGCCAGCCATCCACTGAACGGGGGCGATGGCTACACCTTC. It encodes CASHPLNGGDGYTF.

The chain links TRBV7-9 to TRBJ1-1, with 7 bases identical to TRBD1. This CDR3 is built from 16 residues. V was clipped by 4 bases and J by 1 base; unmatched bases: 9. Germline V gives CDR1 SEHNR, CDR2 FQNEAQ (reference sequence). CDR3 sequence (DNA): TGTGCCAGCAGCTCCCGGGACAGAGATTGGAACACTGAAGCTTTCTTT. It specifies CASSSRDRDWNTEAFF.

The rearrangement uses TRBV11-2 and TRBJ2-7; D is possibly TRBD2 (6 bases). Germline V lookup: CDR1 SGHAT, CDR2 FQNNGV. V dropped 6 bases and J dropped 4 bases, with 16 bases sitting between them. This CDR3 comprises 14 residues. DNA for the CDR3: TGTGCCAGCAGTCGACCAGGTGGGGGGTACGAGCAGTACTTC. It is translated as CASSRPGGGYEQYF.

This chain connects TRBV27 to TRBJ2-1; tentatively, D is TRBD1 or TRBD2 (5 bases each). Germline V CDR1 and CDR2: MNHEY, SMNVEV (reference sequence). This CDR3 contains 16 residues. V was pared by 3 bases and J by 4 bases, with 16 bases between. CDR3 nucleotide sequence: TGTGCCAGCAGTTTGGGGACGGGATTGGGGTACAATGAGCAGTTCTTC. This encodes CASSLGTGLGYNEQFF.

The J gene is TRBJ2-1, the V gene TRBV27; either TRBD1 or TRBD2 may supply D (5 bases each). The CDR3 is 14 amino acids. CDR1 MNHEY and CDR2 SMNVEV come from the germline V gene (reference sequence). V was cut by 1 base and J by 8 bases, with 12 bases left in between. CDR3: CASSLLGQGDEQFF. CDR3 coding DNA: TGTGCCAGCAGTTTATTGGGGCAGGGAGATGAGCAGTTCTTC.

On this clone: The same CDR3 can be traced to other DNA sequences in this sample. The V gene is TRBV9, the J gene TRBJ2-7; TRBD2 matches at 8 bases. Germline CDR1 SGDLS, CDR2 YYNGEE. V dropped 4 bases and J dropped 0; count of bases not matched to a gene: 9. This CDR3 has 16 amino acids. The CDR3: CASSHGTSGSSYEQYF. CDR3 nucleotides: TGTGCCAGCAGCCATGGGACGAGCGGGAGCTCCTACGAGCAGTACTTC.

The CDR3 sequence is CASSLGQGKKNIQYF. Here the CDR3 DNA reads TGTGCCAGCAGCTTAGGGCAGGGCAAAAAAAACATTCAGTACTTC. The J gene is TRBJ2-4, the V gene TRBV11-2, with TRBD1 as a possible D gene (5 bases). The CDR3 totals 15 residues. V was trimmed by 1 base and J by 4 bases, leaving 11 bases between them. Germline V gene sequence: CDR1 SGHAT, CDR2 FQNNGV.

This clone was seen once. V usage is TRBV4-1 and J usage is TRBJ2-7; 8 bases are a match to TRBD1. Germline trimming cut 5 bases from V and 3 bases from J; bases unmatched to any gene: 6. This CDR3 has 14 amino acids. From germline, CDR1 is MGHRA and CDR2 YSYEKL. The CDR3 region is CASSSTGTGYEQYF. The CDR3 region has the DNA TGCGCCAGCAGCTCGACCGGGACAGGCTACGAGCAGTACTTC.

The rearrangement joins TRBV9 to TRBJ1-3; D is uncertain. The CDR3 is 13 residues long. V dropped 5 bases and J dropped 0 bases, with 6 bases sitting between them. Germline CDR1 is SGDLS and CDR2 is YYNGEE. In DNA, the CDR3 is TGTGCCAGCAGGCCTAGCTCTGGAAACACCATATATTTT. This codes for CASRPSSGNTIYF.

The chain uses TRBV19 and TRBJ1-5, with D tentatively TRBD1 (6 bases). The CDR3 totals 13 residues. The germline gives CDR1 LNHDA, CDR2 SQIVND (reference sequence). Trimming left V 8 bases short and J 4 bases short, with 12 bases between. The CDR3 sequence: CASADRLNQPQHF. The CDR3 DNA is TGTGCCAGTGCGGACAGACTAAATCAGCCCCAGCATTTT.

A note on this clone: This specimen includes other DNA sequences encoding the same CDR3. The V gene is TRBV2, the J gene TRBJ2-1, with unresolved D. This CDR3 has 12 amino acids. Trimming left V 5 bases short and J 4 bases short, with 6 bases between. Germline CDR1 is SNHLY and CDR2 is FYNNEI. The CDR3 nucleotides are TGTGCCAGCAGTCCCAGGTACAATGAGCAGTTCTTC. It encodes CASSPRYNEQFF. Complete variable domain (other parts from reference TRBV2 and TRBJ2-1): EPEVTQTPSHQVTQMGQEVILRCVPISNHLYFYWYRQILGQKVEFLVSFYNNEISEKSEIFDDQFSVERPDGSNFTLKIRSTKLEDSAMYFCASSPRYNEQFFGPGTRLTVL.

This chain links TRBV7-9 with TRBJ2-1; 11 bases fit TRBD2. The trim removed 5 bases at V and 0 bases at J, leaving 6 bases unmatched. CDR1 is SEHNR, CDR2 FQNEAQ, per germline (reference sequence). The length of the CDR3 is 17 residues. For the CDR3, the DNA is TGTGCCAGCAGCCTCTCGGGACTAGCGGCCTCCTACAATGAGCAGTTCTTC. Its protein is CASSLSGLAASYNEQFF.

The rearrangement joins TRBV5-6 to TRBJ1-2; D is ambiguous. This CDR3 contains 14 residues. V was shortened by 4 bases and J by 4 bases, with 14 bases between the two germline ends. The germline V gene has CDR1 SGHDT and CDR2 YYEEEE. The CDR3 region is CASSPVGVRYGYTF. CDR3 DNA: TGTGCCAGCAGCCCTGTCGGGGTTCGCTATGGCTACACCTTC.

The chain links TRBV9 to TRBJ1-4; possibly TRBD1 for D (6 bases). The germline V gene has CDR1 SGDLS and CDR2 YYNGEE. The V gene lost 3 bases and the J gene lost 5 bases, with 11 bases spanning the gap. The CDR3 is 14 amino acids. Written as DNA, the CDR3 is TGTGCCAGCAGCGAACAGGGAGGGAATGAAAAACTGTTTTTT. It translates to CASSEQGGNEKLFF.